The T cell receptor (beta chain) under discussion was sequenced for a study of T-cell memory formation after mild COVID-19. The study, taken as a whole, reports: Some clones that responded were present in memory (sampled pre-infection), which suggests cross-reactive memory joined. Confirmation was lacking for SARS-CoV-2 specificity of second-wave clones that peaked on day 37.

As concerns this clonotype: Its antigen remains unidentified.

The CDR3 is 15 residues long. V was cut by 4 bases and J by 6 bases, with 16 bases left in between. Looked up from germline, CDR1 is LGHNA and CDR2 is YSLEER. cDNA libraries for TCR alpha and TCR beta, carrying sample barcodes and UMIs, came from 5'RACE with constant-segment primers. MiXCR, run by TCRdb on the 5' RACE reads, gives a single entry per CDR3 protein. The table records 540,000 or so distinct CDR3 sequences, about a fifth of them present only once. The chain links TRBV4-3 to TRBJ2-1; D call uncertain. The TCR comes from an adult woman who had mild COVID-19 (a few samples of this study predate the infection). Cell type and time point are not known. Material: PBMCs or a T cell subset sorted from them (not recorded which). CDR3 sequence (DNA): TGCGCCAGCAGCCCCAATCGCGACGGATTCAATGAGCAGTTCTTC. Its translation is CASSPNRDGFNEQFF.